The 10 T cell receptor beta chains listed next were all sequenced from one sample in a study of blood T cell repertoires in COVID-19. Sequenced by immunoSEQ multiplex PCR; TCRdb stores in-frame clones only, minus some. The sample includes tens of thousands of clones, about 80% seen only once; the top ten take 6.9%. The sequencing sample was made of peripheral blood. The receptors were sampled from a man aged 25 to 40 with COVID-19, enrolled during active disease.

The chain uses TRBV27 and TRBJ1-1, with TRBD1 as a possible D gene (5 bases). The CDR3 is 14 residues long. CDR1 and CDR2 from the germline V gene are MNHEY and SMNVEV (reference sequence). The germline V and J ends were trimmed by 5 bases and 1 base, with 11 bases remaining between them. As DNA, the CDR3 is TGTGCCAGCAGTCCTCAGGGCTGGAACACTGAAGCTTTCTTT. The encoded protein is CASSPQGWNTEAFF.

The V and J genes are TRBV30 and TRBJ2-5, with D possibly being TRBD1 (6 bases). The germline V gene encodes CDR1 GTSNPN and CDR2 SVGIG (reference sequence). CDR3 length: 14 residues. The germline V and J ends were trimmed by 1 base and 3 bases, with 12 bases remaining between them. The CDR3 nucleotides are TGTGCCTGGAGTGCGCAGGGGTCCGAAGAGACCCAGTACTTC. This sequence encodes CAWSAQGSEETQYF.

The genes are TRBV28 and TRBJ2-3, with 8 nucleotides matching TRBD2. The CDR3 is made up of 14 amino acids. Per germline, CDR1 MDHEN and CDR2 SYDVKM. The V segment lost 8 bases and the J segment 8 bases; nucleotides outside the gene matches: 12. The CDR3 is CASLSAGDRLTQYF. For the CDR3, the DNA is TGTGCCAGCCTCTCAGCGGGAGACCGGCTTACGCAGTATTTT.

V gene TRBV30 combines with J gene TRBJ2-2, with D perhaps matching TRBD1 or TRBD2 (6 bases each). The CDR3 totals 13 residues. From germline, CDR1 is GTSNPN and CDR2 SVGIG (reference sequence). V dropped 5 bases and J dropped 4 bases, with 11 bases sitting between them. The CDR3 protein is CAWGGLSTGELFF. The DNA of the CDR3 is TGTGCCTGGGGGGGGCTGTCCACCGGGGAGCTGTTTTTT.

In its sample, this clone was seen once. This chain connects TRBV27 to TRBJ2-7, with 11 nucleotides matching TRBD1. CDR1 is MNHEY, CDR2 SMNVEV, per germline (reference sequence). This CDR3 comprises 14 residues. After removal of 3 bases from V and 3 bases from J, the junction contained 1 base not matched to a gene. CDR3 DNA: TGTGCCAGCAGTTTGGGACAGGGGGGCTACGAGCAGTACTTC. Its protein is CASSLGQGGYEQYF.

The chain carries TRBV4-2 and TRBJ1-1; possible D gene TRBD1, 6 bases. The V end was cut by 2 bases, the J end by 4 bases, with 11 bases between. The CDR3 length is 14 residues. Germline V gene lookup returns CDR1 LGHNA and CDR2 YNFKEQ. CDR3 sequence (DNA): TGTGCCAGCAGCCAAACTACAGGGTTCACTGAAGCTTTCTTT. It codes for CASSQTTGFTEAFF.

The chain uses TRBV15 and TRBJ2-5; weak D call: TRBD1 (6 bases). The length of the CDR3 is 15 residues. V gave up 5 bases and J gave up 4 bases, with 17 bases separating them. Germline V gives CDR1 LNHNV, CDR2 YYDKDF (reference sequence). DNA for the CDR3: TGTGCCACCAGCGCAGAGACAGGATTCGGAGAGACCCAGTACTTC. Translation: CATSAETGFGETQYF.

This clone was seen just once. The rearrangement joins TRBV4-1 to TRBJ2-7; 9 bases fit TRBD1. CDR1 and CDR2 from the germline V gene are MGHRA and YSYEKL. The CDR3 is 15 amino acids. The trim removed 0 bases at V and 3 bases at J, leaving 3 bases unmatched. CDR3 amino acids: CASSQEPDRGYEQYF. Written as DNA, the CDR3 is TGCGCCAGCAGCCAAGAGCCGGACAGGGGCTACGAGCAGTACTTC.

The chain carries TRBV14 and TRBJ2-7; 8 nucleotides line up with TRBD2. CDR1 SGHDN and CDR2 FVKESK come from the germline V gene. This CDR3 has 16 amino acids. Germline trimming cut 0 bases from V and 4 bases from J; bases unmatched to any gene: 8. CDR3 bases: TGTGCCAGCAGCCAAGAAGGACGGGAGGGTCTTTACGAGCAGTACTTC. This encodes CASSQEGREGLYEQYF. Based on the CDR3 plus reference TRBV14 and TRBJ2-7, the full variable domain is EAGVTQFPSHSVIEKGQTVTLRCDPISGHDNLYWYRRVMGKEIKFLLHFVKESKQDESGMPNNRFLAERTGGTYSTLKVQPAELEDSGVYFCASSQEGREGLYEQYFGPGTRLTVT.

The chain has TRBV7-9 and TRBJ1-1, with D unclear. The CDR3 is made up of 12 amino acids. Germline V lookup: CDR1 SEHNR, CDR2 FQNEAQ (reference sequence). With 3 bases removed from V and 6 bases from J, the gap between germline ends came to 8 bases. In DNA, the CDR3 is TGTGCCAGCAGCTTCGAGTTCCCTGAAGCTTTCTTT. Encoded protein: CASSFEFPEAFF. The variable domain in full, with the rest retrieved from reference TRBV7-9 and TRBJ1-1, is DTGVSQNPRHKITKRGQNVTFRCDPISEHNRLYWYRQTLGQGPEFLTYFQNEAQLEKSRLLSDRFSAERPKGSFSTLEIQRTEQGDSAMYLCASSFEFPEAFFGQGTRLTVV.